Below are 24 T cell receptor beta chains sequenced from a single sample in a study of T-cell memory formation after mild COVID-19. MiXCR was run by TCRdb on the 5' RACE reads, yielding one entry per CDR3 protein. The table has a few hundred thousand distinct CDR3 sequences, around 15% seen once. Sequenced sample: PBMCs or a T cell subset sorted from them (not recorded which). Receptors originate from a man between 18 and 35 years old who had mild COVID-19 (a few samples of this study predate the infection). Cell type and time point are not known.

V is TRBV9 and J is TRBJ2-3, with TRBD2 identical over 8 bases. V lost 0 bases, J lost 1 base, and 1 base stayed unmatched. The CDR3 covers 15 residues. Germline V gives CDR1 SGDLS, CDR2 YYNGEE. The CDR3 DNA reads as TGTGCCAGCAGCGTAGACGGGGGGGGCACAGATACGCAGTATTTT. Its protein product is CASSVDGGGTDTQYF. The full variable domain, with the rest looked up from reference TRBV9 and TRBJ2-3, is DSGVTQTPKHLITATGQRVTLRCSPRSGDLSVYWYQQSLDQGLQFLIQYYNGEERAKGNILERFSAQQFPDLHSELNLSSLELGDSALYFCASSVDGGGTDTQYFGPGTRLTVL.

In this sample, this clonotype turned up a few times. This chain uses TRBV5-1 with TRBJ1-3; D may be TRBD1 (5 bases). V was cut by 0 bases and J by 10 bases, with 11 bases left in between. CDR1 and CDR2 from the germline V gene are SGHRS and YFSETQ. This CDR3 has 13 amino acids. CDR3 residues: CASSLERGRTIYF. Written as DNA, the CDR3 is TGCGCCAGCAGCTTGGAAAGGGGTAGAACCATATATTTT.

This clonotype was seen a few times. The chain is built from TRBV7-9 and TRBJ1-5; tentative D call: TRBD1 (5 bases). Deletions cut 5 bases from V and 1 base from J, with 12 bases between. Per the germline V gene, CDR1 is SEHNR and CDR2 is FQNEAQ (reference sequence). The CDR3 runs to 15 residues. CDR3 sequence reads: CASSPGRVSNQPQHF. DNA of the CDR3: TGTGCCAGCAGCCCAGGGAGGGTGAGCAATCAGCCCCAGCATTTT.

This clonotype occurred a few times. V and J are TRBV9 and TRBJ2-1; 7 bases align to TRBD1. V gave up 4 bases and J gave up 8 bases; unmatched junction bases: 15. The CDR3 has 16 residues. From germline, CDR1 is SGDLS and CDR2 YYNGEE. DNA of the CDR3: TGTGCCAGCAGCCCCCTTCGCAGAGCGCAGGGGGATGAGCAGTTCTTC. Translated, it gives CASSPLRRAQGDEQFF.

This clonotype was recorded only once. This could be a read error, since a much larger clone is one nucleotide away. The chain carries TRBV2 and TRBJ2-1; D perhaps matches TRBD2 (6 bases). V was cut by 6 bases and J by 0 bases, with 12 bases left in between. The length of the CDR3 is 15 residues. Germline V gives CDR1 SNHLY, CDR2 FYNNEI. Here the CDR3 DNA reads TGTGCCAGCAGAAGGGACTGGGGCTCCTACAATGAGCAGTTCTTC. Its protein is CASRRDWGSYNEQFF.

In this sample, this clonotype turned up a few times. The chain uses TRBV7-9 and TRBJ2-1; 7 nucleotides agree with TRBD2. The CDR3 is 13 residues long. V trimming: 7 bases; J trimming: 10 bases; junction bases outside the gene matches: 10. The germline V gene encodes CDR1 SEHNR and CDR2 FQNEAQ (reference sequence). The CDR3 spells CASTTRGEVEQFF. The CDR3, as DNA: TGTGCCAGCACCACTCGGGGGGAAGTGGAGCAGTTCTTC.

This clonotype was observed a few times. The chain combines TRBV15 with TRBJ2-1, with D perhaps TRBD2 (5 bases). The CDR3 loop spans 13 amino acids. The ends were cut back, 5 bases at V and 5 bases at J, with 10 bases in the middle. In germline, CDR1 is LNHNV, CDR2 YYDKDF (reference sequence). This chain's CDR3 is CATSARDHNEQFF. CDR3 DNA sequence: TGTGCCACCAGCGCCCGGGATCACAATGAGCAGTTCTTC.

The chain recombines TRBV7-3 with TRBJ2-1, with D maybe TRBD1 (5 bases). V was cut by 4 bases and J by 7 bases, with 11 bases left in between. Germline CDR1 reads SGHTA; CDR2 reads FQGTGA. The CDR3 is 13 amino acids. The CDR3 loop is CASSSRGMNEQFF. In DNA form, the CDR3 reads TGTGCCAGCAGCTCAAGGGGAATGAATGAGCAGTTCTTC.

This clonotype was counted many times. The CDR3 DNA reads as TGCGCCAGCAGCATCGATCAAACAGGGGAGCAGTACTTC. Its protein product is CASSIDQTGEQYF. The V and J genes are TRBV5-1 and TRBJ2-7; maybe TRBD1 (6 bases). Germline-derived CDR1 and CDR2 are SGHRS and YFSETQ. Trimming stripped 4 bases from V and 7 bases from J, with 15 bases between. This CDR3 has 13 residues.

CDR3: CASSRPTGSGDTQYF. The CDR3 region has the DNA TGTGCCAGCAGCCGACCCACAGGGTCCGGAGATACGCAGTATTTT. The gene calls are TRBV11-1 and TRBJ2-3, with D possibly TRBD1 on 6 matching bases. The CDR3 runs 15 residues. CDR1 SGHAT and CDR2 FQDESV come from the germline V gene (reference sequence). Trimming pared 5 bases from V and 5 bases from J, leaving 17 bases between.

This clonotype has a handful of counts. The chain links TRBV9 to TRBJ2-2, with 8 bases lining up with TRBD2. The CDR3 runs to 13 residues. Germline loops: CDR1 SGDLS, CDR2 YYNGEE. With 4 bases clipped from V and 7 bases from J, the junction kept 3 bases outside the gene matches. DNA for the CDR3: TGTGCCAGCAGCCCGGCGGGGGGCGGGGAGCTGTTTTTT. It encodes CASSPAGGGELFF.

In its sample, this clonotype was seen a few times. The rearrangement joins TRBV7-9 to TRBJ1-1; D remains unclear. Trimming removed 1 base from V and 7 bases from J, with 7 bases in between. The CDR3 spans 12 residues. Germline lookup yields CDR1 SEHNR and CDR2 FQNEAQ (reference sequence). The CDR3 is CASSLGAGEAFF. In nucleotides, the CDR3 is TGTGCCAGCAGCTTAGGGGCGGGTGAAGCTTTCTTT.

This clonotype was picked up many times. The chain combines TRBV24-1 with TRBJ2-3, with TRBD2 identical over 8 bases. Germline values: CDR1 KGHDR, CDR2 SFDVKD. The CDR3 extends over 16 amino acids. The V and J ends lost 4 bases and 3 bases, in that order; junction bases with no gene match: 8. The DNA for the CDR3 is TGTGCCACCAGTGACCCGAGCGGGGGTTCGACAGATACGCAGTATTTT. Translation: CATSDPSGGSTDTQYF.

The CDR3 DNA reads TGTGCCAGCAGCGGAACAGGGCATCAGCCCCAGCATTTT. Encoded protein: CASSGTGHQPQHF. The V gene is TRBV5-5, the J gene TRBJ1-5, with a tentative D call TRBD1 (6 bases). The CDR3 runs 13 residues. Germline CDR1 is SGHKS and CDR2 is YYEKEE (reference sequence). The germline V and J ends were trimmed by 4 bases and 5 bases, with 10 bases remaining between them.

The chain has TRBV7-2 and TRBJ1-2; D unresolved. The CDR3 sequence is 11 residues long. The V gene's germline CDR1 is SGHTA and CDR2 FQGNSA. Between the trimmed V and J ends, which lost 2 bases and 4 bases, there was a span of 2 bases. The CDR3 spells CASSLRYGYTF. The CDR3 bases are TGTGCCAGCAGCTTACGCTATGGCTACACCTTC. The variable domain in full, completed from reference TRBV7-2 and TRBJ1-2, reads GAGVSQSPSNKVTEKGKDVELRCDPISGHTALYWYRQSLGQGLEFLIYFQGNSAPDKSGLPSDRFSAERTGGSVSTLTIQRTQQEDSAVYLCASSLRYGYTFGSGTRLTVV.

The J gene is TRBJ2-7, the V gene TRBV29-1; D may be TRBD1 (6 bases). This CDR3 has 14 amino acids. CDR1 SQVTM and CDR2 ANQGSEA come from the germline V gene. V lost 6 bases to trimming and J lost 2 bases, with 17 bases between them. The CDR3, as DNA: TGCAGCGTCGCCCCGGGACAAGGGGCCTACGAGCAGTACTTC. Translated, it gives CSVAPGQGAYEQYF.

The rearrangement links TRBV20-1 to TRBJ2-3; D is perhaps TRBD2 (6 bases). With 5 bases removed from V and 1 base from J, the gap between germline ends came to 13 bases. The CDR3 contains 14 residues. The germline V gene encodes CDR1 DFQATT and CDR2 SNEGSKA (reference sequence). The CDR3 protein is CSAYPKRGTDTQYF. CDR3 DNA sequence: TGCAGTGCTTACCCAAAGCGGGGCACAGATACGCAGTATTTT.

The chain employs TRBV7-8 and TRBJ1-4; D is unresolved. V dropped 5 bases and J dropped 3 bases, with 16 bases sitting between them. Germline V lookup: CDR1 SGHVS, CDR2 FQNEAQ. This CDR3 has 16 amino acids. The CDR3 here is CASSPTRSGANEKLFF. In nucleotides, the CDR3 is TGTGCCAGCAGCCCAACCCGATCCGGGGCTAATGAAAAACTGTTTTTT.

The J gene is TRBJ1-6, the V gene TRBV5-4, with D possibly being TRBD1 (5 bases). The CDR3 is 11 residues long. The germline gives CDR1 SGHNT, CDR2 YYREEE (reference sequence). The germline V and J ends were trimmed by 9 bases and 11 bases, with 12 bases remaining between them. The CDR3 DNA reads as TGTGCCATCCCGGGGGAACCACCCCTCCACTTT. This encodes CAIPGEPPLHF. The complete variable domain, with remaining parts taken from reference TRBV5-4 and TRBJ1-6, reads ETGVTQSPTHLIKTRGQQVTLRCSSQSGHNTVSWYQQALGQGPQFIFQYYREEENGRGNFPPRFSGLQFPNYSSELNVNALELDDSALYLCAIPGEPPLHFGNGTRLTVT.

This clonotype has a handful of counts. The chain joins TRBV4-1 to TRBJ2-3, with D unclear. Germline V CDR1 and CDR2: MGHRA, YSYEKL. Trimming stripped 1 base from V and 6 bases from J, with 17 bases between. CDR3 length: 16 residues. CDR3 DNA: TGCGCCAGCAGCCAAGGGCCCGTCCCCGGCCGGGATACGCAGTATTTT. This sequence encodes CASSQGPVPGRDTQYF.

This clonotype was counted a few times. V gene TRBV6-6 combines with J gene TRBJ2-7; maybe TRBD2 (6 bases). With 0 bases removed from V and 4 bases from J, the gap between germline ends came to 22 bases. The CDR3 runs to 18 residues. The germline V gene has CDR1 MNHNY and CDR2 SVGAGI (reference sequence). The CDR3 sequence is CASSYSRVLGDFHYEQYV. DNA for the CDR3: TGTGCCAGCAGTTACTCGAGGGTACTAGGGGACTTTCATTACGAGCAGTACGTC.

The chain links TRBV4-2 to TRBJ2-7; 14 bases align to TRBD2. The CDR3 spans 16 residues. Germline CDR1 is LGHNA and CDR2 is YNFKEQ. V shed 4 bases, J shed 2 bases, and the junction held 4 bases outside the gene matches. Written as DNA, the CDR3 is TGTGCCAGCAGCCCGACTAGCGGGGGGGTAACCTACGAGCAGTACTTC. It yields the protein CASSPTSGGVTYEQYF.

The chain uses TRBV7-9 and TRBJ1-2; 7 bases match TRBD1. V lost 2 bases and J lost 8; bases outside the gene matches: 5. Germline V gene lookup returns CDR1 SEHNR and CDR2 FQNEAQ (reference sequence). The CDR3 is made up of 13 amino acids. The CDR3 reads CASSLLQGRGYTF. CDR3 DNA sequence: TGTGCCAGCAGCTTACTACAGGGGCGAGGCTACACCTTC.

The V call is TRBV6-5, the J call TRBJ1-5, with D unclear. CDR3 length equals 15 residues. The V end lost 2 bases, the J end lost 1 base, and 9 bases lay between the germline ends. The germline V gene encodes CDR1 MNHEY and CDR2 SVGAGI. In nucleotides, the CDR3 is TGTGCCAGCAGTTACAGAGTGACCAGCAATCAGCCCCAGCATTTT. Protein product: CASSYRVTSNQPQHF.